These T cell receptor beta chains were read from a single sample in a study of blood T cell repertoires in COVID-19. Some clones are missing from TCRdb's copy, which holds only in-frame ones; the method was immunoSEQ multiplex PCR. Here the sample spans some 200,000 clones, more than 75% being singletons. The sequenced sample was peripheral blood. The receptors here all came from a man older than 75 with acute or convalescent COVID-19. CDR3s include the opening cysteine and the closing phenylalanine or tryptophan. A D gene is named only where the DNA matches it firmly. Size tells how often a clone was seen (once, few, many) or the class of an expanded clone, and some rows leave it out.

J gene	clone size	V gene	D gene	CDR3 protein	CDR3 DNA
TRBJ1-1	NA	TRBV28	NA	CASVYPGPNTEAFF	TGTGCCAGCGTTTACCCTGGGCCCAACACTGAAGCTTTCTTT
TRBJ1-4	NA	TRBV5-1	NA	CASRSGERPEKLFF	TGCGCCAGCAGGTCGGGAGAACGCCCAGAAAAACTGTTTTTT
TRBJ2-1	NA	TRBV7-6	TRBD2	CASSLAGRLAGDLSSYNEQFF	TGTGCCAGCAGCTTAGCAGGGCGACTAGCGGGAGACCTAAGCTCCTACAATGAGCAGTTCTTC
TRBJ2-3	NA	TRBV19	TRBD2	CASSPLAGGSTDTQYF	TGTGCCAGTAGTCCACTAGCGGGAGGGAGCACAGATACGCAGTATTTT
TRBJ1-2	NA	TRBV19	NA	CARRIGSRGYGYTF	TGTGCCAGGAGGATCGGGTCTCGTGGATATGGCTACACCTTC
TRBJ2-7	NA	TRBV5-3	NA	CARSFVRYRYEQYF	TGTGCCAGAAGCTTTGTCAGGTATCGGTACGAGCAGTACTTC
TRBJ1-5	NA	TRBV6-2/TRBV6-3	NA	CASSYSTGGGQPQHF	TGTGCCAGCAGTTACTCGACCGGGGGGGGTCAGCCCCAGCATTTT
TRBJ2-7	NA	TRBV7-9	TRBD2	CASSTSYLIPGLAGYEQYF	TGTGCCAGCAGCACGTCCTATCTCATTCCGGGACTAGCGGGTTACGAGCAGTACTTC
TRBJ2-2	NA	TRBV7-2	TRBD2	CASSVGLAGVSNGELFF	TGTGCCAGCAGCGTCGGACTAGCGGGAGTGTCAAACGGGGAGCTGTTTTTT
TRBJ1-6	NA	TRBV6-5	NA	CASSYTGRGNSPLHF	TGTGCCAGCAGTTACACGGGGAGGGGTAATTCACCCCTCCACTTT
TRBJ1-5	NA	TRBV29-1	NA	CSVKGRDQPQHF	TGCAGCGTTAAAGGGAGGGATCAGCCCCAGCATTTT
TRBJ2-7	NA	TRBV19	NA	CASSSTQGRHEQYF	TGTGCCAGTAGTTCAACTCAGGGTCGGCACGAGCAGTACTTC
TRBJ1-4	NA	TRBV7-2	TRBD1	CASSAQTGGFEKLFF	TGTGCCAGCAGCGCCCAGACAGGGGGGTTTGAAAAACTGTTTTTT
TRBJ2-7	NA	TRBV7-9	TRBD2	CASSETSGRSYEQYF	TGTGCCAGCAGCGAAACTAGCGGCCGCTCCTACGAGCAGTACTTC
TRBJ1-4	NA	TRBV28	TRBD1	CASRLGAGTGDEKLFF	TGTGCCAGCAGGCTGGGGGCCGGGACAGGGGATGAAAAACTGTTTTTT
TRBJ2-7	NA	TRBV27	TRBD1	CASRGQGRYEQYF	TGTGCCAGCAGAGGACAGGGTCGTTACGAGCAGTACTTC
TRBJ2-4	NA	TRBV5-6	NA	CASSLWGLPRENIQYF	TGTGCCAGCAGCTTGTGGGGACTGCCGAGGGAAAACATTCAGTACTTC
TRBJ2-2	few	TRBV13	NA	CASSSWESSRELFF	TGTGCCAGCAGCTCCTGGGAGTCCTCCAGGGAGCTGTTTTTT
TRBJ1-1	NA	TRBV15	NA	CATSSPPMNTEAFF	TGTGCCACCAGCAGCCCCCCTATGAACACTGAAGCTTTCTTT
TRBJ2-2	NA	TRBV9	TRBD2	CASSVALAANTGELFF	TGTGCCAGCAGCGTAGCACTAGCGGCGAACACCGGGGAGCTGTTTTTT
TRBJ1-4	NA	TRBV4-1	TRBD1	CASSQGQGAVREKLFF	TGCGCCAGCAGCCAAGGACAGGGGGCAGTTCGAGAAAAACTGTTTTTT
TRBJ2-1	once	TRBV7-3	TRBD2	CASSFLAGGGSYNEQFF	TGTGCCAGCAGCTTCCTAGCGGGAGGGGGTTCCTACAATGAGCAGTTCTTC
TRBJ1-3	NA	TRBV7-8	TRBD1	CASSPRQGATGNTIYF	TGTGCCAGCAGCCCGCGACAGGGGGCGACTGGAAACACCATATATTTT
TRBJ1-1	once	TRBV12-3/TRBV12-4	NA	CASSFSSTEAFF	TGTGCCAGCAGTTTCAGTTCGACTGAAGCTTTCTTT
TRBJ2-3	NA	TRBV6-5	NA	CASSYGRTDTQYF	TGTGCCAGCAGTTACGGGAGGACAGATACGCAGTATTTT
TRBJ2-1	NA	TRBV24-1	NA	CATSDSGDSPNEQFF	TGTGCCACCAGTGATTCCGGCGACTCCCCTAATGAGCAGTTCTTC
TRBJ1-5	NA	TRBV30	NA	CAWSVVQGSQPQHF	TGTGCCTGGAGTGTAGTGCAGGGCTCTCAGCCCCAGCATTTT
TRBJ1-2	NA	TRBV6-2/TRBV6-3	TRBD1	CASSVTGQGNYGYTF	TGTGCCAGCAGCGTAACCGGACAGGGAAATTATGGCTACACCTTC
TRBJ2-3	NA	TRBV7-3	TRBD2	CASSFSGNTDTQYF	TGTGCCAGCAGCTTTAGCGGGAACACAGATACGCAGTATTTT
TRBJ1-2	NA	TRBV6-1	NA	CASSEAYVGGNGYTF	TGTGCCAGCAGTGAAGCGTACGTAGGAGGAAATGGCTACACCTTC
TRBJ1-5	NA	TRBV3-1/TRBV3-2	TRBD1	CASSHSKGVQGGDQPQHF	TGTGCCAGCAGCCATTCCAAGGGTGTTCAGGGGGGTGATCAGCCCCAGCATTTT
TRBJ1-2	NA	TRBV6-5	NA	CASSPRPTVYGYTF	TGTGCCAGCAGTCCCCGACCGACAGTCTATGGCTACACCTTC
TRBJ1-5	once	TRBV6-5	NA	CASSYSRRSNQPQHF	TGTGCCAGCAGTTACTCGAGGAGAAGCAATCAGCCCCAGCATTTT
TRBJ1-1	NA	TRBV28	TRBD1	CASRPPDRENTEAFF	TGTGCCAGCAGACCTCCGGACAGGGAGAACACTGAAGCTTTCTTT
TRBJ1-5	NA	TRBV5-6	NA	CASSLMGRANQPQHF	TGTGCCAGCAGCTTGATGGGCAGGGCTAATCAGCCCCAGCATTTT
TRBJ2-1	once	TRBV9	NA	CASSVDLNEQFF	TGTGCCAGCAGCGTAGATCTCAATGAGCAGTTCTTC
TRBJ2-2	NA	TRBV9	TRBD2	CASTRLAGALSSGELFF	TGTGCCAGCACCAGACTAGCGGGAGCTCTAAGTTCCGGGGAGCTGTTTTTT
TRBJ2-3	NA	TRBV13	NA	CASSFYHSTDTQYF	TGTGCCAGCAGCTTCTATCATTCCACAGATACGCAGTATTTT
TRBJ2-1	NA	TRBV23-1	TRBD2	CATPEVAGGPGYNEQFF	TGCGCCACCCCGGAGGTAGCGGGAGGGCCGGGCTACAATGAGCAGTTCTTC
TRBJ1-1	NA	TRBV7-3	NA	CASSLGGLNTEAFF	TGTGCCAGCAGCTTAGGCGGATTGAACACTGAAGCTTTCTTT
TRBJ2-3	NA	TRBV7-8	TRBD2	CASSLEGLAGDTQYF	TGTGCCAGCAGCTTAGAAGGCCTAGCGGGAGATACGCAGTATTTT
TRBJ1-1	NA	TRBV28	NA	CASQQIGTEAFF	TGTGCCAGTCAACAAATCGGGACTGAAGCTTTCTTT
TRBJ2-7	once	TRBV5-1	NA	CASSLRGGRGTASYEQYF	TGCGCCAGCAGCTTGAGGGGGGGTCGAGGGACGGCGTCCTACGAGCAGTACTTC
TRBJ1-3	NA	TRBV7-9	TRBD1	CASSLVDRAGNTIYF	TGTGCCAGCAGCTTAGTAGACAGGGCTGGAAACACCATATATTTT
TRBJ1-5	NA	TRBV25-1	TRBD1	CASRGQGSRQPQHF	TGTGCCAGCAGGGGACAGGGCTCCCGTCAGCCCCAGCATTTT
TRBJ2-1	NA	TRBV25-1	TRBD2	CASKASGSYNEQFF	TGTGCCAGCAAGGCTAGCGGGAGTTACAATGAGCAGTTCTTC
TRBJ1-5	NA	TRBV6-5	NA	CASNRIQGDNQPQHF	TGTGCCAGCAATCGAATTCAAGGGGACAATCAGCCCCAGCATTTT
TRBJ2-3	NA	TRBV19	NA	CASRAGVVSTDTQYF	TGTGCCAGTAGGGCAGGGGTGGTAAGCACAGATACGCAGTATTTT
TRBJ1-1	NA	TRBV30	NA	CAWSVRANTEAFF	TGTGCCTGGAGTGTACGCGCGAACACTGAAGCTTTCTTT
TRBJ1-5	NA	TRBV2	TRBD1	CASSEVRGQGQPQHF	TGTGCCAGCAGTGAAGTTCGGGGACAGGGTCAGCCCCAGCATTTT
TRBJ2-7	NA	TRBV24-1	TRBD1	CATSDPRDRTYEQYF	TGTGCCACCAGTGACCCCCGGGACAGAACCTACGAGCAGTACTTC
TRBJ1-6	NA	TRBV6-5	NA	CASSYRRPTGGSPLHF	TGTGCCAGCAGTTACCGCCGACCGACAGGCGGGTCACCCCTCCACTTT
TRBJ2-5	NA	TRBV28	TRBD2	CASSLGTSRTQYF	TGTGCCAGCAGTTTAGGGACTAGCAGGACCCAGTACTTC
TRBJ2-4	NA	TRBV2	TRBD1	CASTRTGGASNIQYF	TGTGCCAGCACCCGTACAGGGGGCGCCTCAAACATTCAGTACTTC
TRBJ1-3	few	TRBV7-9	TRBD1	CASRRQGSGNTIYF	TGTGCCAGCAGACGACAGGGTTCGGGAAACACCATATATTTT
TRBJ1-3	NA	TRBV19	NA	CASNPPGTGNTIYF	TGTGCCAGTAACCCTCCGGGTACTGGAAACACCATATATTTT
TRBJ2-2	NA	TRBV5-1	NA	CASSLVSPANTGELFF	TGCGCCAGCAGCTTGGTTAGCCCTGCGAACACCGGGGAGCTGTTTTTT
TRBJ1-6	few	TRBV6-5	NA	CASSAGGQAPLHF	TGTGCCAGCAGCGCCGGGGGGCAGGCGCCCCTCCACTTT